The present TCR beta chain was sequenced within a study of neurological immune-mediated disorders (dated by TCRdb to between 2018 and 2021). About the study as a whole: Among the 34 multiple sclerosis patients, relapsing-remitting MS accounted for 31 and secondary progressive MS accounted for 3. Using UMI-based sequencing, the study compared peripheral blood TCR-beta repertoires from patients with HTLV-I-associated myelopathy (HAM/TSP), patients with multiple sclerosis, and healthy controls. Longitudinal samples, technical triplicates and paired sorted CD4+ and CD8+ T-cell subsets, alongside PBMC samples, were included among the approximately 98 TCR-beta libraries. The cohort included roughly 71 subjects: roughly 15 with HAM/TSP, some 35 with multiple sclerosis, and 20 healthy controls.

This clonotype was counted between two and nine times. The antigen it binds to is not known. The input lacks base qualities; no much larger clone sits a single base away. Based on the germline V gene, the CDR1 and CDR2 sequences are SGHRS and YFSETQ. V was cut back by 3 bases and J by 3 bases, leaving a gap of 16 bases between them. Including the terminal cysteine and phenylalanine, the CDR3 comprises 15 residues. Here the CDR3 DNA is all that survives: 45 bases in frame from base 1. Overall results and qualifications from the work: TCR clonal expansion was highest in HAM/TSP patients and lowest in MS patients, with MS patients falling below even healthy controls. Repertoires from 18 of 34 MS patients were grouped by phylogenetic analysis into a cluster of related CDR3 sequences, suggesting a possible repertoire-level signature. The MS cluster showed no association with clinical or MRI features, and the authors stated that larger cohorts are needed. No identical CDR3 amino acid sequences were found to be shared among expanded clones across subjects, suggesting that TCR-beta repertoires were private in all groups.

To synthesize cDNA, template-switch 5'RACE was performed with a primer carrying a 10-nucleotide random unique molecular identifier so that each TCR transcript was tagged. Over 180 million TCR-beta sequences, covering 15-18 subjects, were produced in each sequencing run. Total RNA was extracted with the RNeasy kit. Using the KAPA Real-time Library Amplification kit, TCR-beta VDJ regions were amplified with primers for the TCR constant region and the 5'RACE anchor. A first PCR added sample indexes and Illumina adaptors, after which a second PCR increased the library yield. The roughly 650 bp TCR product was size-selected on a 2% E-gel SizeSelection system after Ampure bead purification. Library quality was checked on a Bioanalyzer, concentration was measured with Qubit, and libraries were quantified with the Kapa Library Quantification kit before pooling. An Illumina HiSeq 2500 sequenced the libraries paired-end 2 x 150 bp. To increase sequence diversity, about 23-30% phiX was spiked into each library pool. In the paper's pipeline: Quality-filtered reads were processed with the UMI-based MiGEC pipeline, which removed over 80% of raw TCR sequences during error correction. IMGT germline references were used for aligning VDJ genes, and each clonotype was defined as a unique CDR3 amino acid sequence together with its V-J genes. Clonal expansion, Shannon diversity and CDR3 relatedness (CalcPairwiseDistances, ClusterSamples) were evaluated with VDJtools, and phylogenetic trees were built with CLCbio workbench. Clones with at least 8 unique UMIs were defined as expanded, with this threshold being based on coefficient-of-variation modelling across technical triplicates. The public sequencing data were trimmed at Q25 with fastp and processed into clonotypes with MiXCR by TCRdb, which kept only in-frame beta chains. Every distinct CDR3 protein forms one entry, paired with its most common genes and DNA. The authors' filters were not applied to this entry. The sample table holds 60,000 to 85,000 distinct CDR3 sequences, of which just over 5% were seen once. The top ten constitute less than 2.5% of the sample.

For the unsorted PBMC libraries, 2 million PBMCs were stored in RNAlater at -80 degrees C until RNA extraction and were used to generate the libraries. The multiple sclerosis patients were enrolled in a US clinical protocol that evaluated disease progression with magnetic resonance imaging. Peripheral blood was subjected to Ficoll-Hypaque density gradient centrifugation to isolate PBMCs, which were then cryopreserved in liquid nitrogen. The chain is made from TRBV5-1 and TRBJ2-7; the D call could be TRBD1 or TRBD2, with each sharing 5 bases. Sequencing was performed on PBMCs. This receptor was taken from a woman in her 30s with multiple sclerosis. The CDR3 sequence is CASSWSRGEGYEQYF. The DNA sequence is given as TGCGCCAGCAGCTGGTCGAGAGGGGAAGGCTACGAGCAGTACTTC.